This T cell receptor beta chain derives from a study of T cells expressing NK-cell markers. Study-wide context: Underlying the TCR beta repertoires were sorted CD3+CD56+NKG2C+, CD3+CD56+NKG2C- and CD3+CD56-NKG2C+ T cells. Study-wide results and limits: The study found these clonotypes also leading the CD3+CD56-NKG2C+ fraction in a handful of donors.

Note on this clonotype: The target antigen is unknown.

The CDR3 extends over 16 amino acids. The germline CDR1 and CDR2 sequences are SGHRS and YFSETQ. TCR beta cDNA was generated via 5'RACE template switching incorporating UMIs. TCRdb reworked the 5' RACE reads into one entry per CDR3 protein, no DNA. This repertoire includes some 500,000 distinct CDR3 sequences. The chain carries TRBV5-1 and TRBJ2-7; with no DNA, the TCRdb D assignment of TRBD1 cannot be verified. The sample was blood T cells: a sorted CD56 or NKG2C T cell subset, CD4+ or CD8+ T cells, or bulk PBMC T cells (not recorded which). The TCR sequence derives from a woman in her forties or fifties in good health. The CDR3 loop is CASSIALTGQDYEQYF.